The 25 T cell receptor beta chains below come from one sample, sequenced in a study of blood T cell repertoires in COVID-19. Generated by immunoSEQ multiplex PCR, the TCRdb table keeps only in-frame clones and is missing some. This sample has about 430,000 clones; about 88% occur once, and the top ten carry 1.4%. Material: PBMCs or T cells enriched from blood (not recorded which). All receptors come from a woman younger than 30 who had been exposed to COVID-19.

In DNA, the CDR3 is TGCGCCAGCAGCGAACAGGGAAGAATTTCCTACAATGAGCAGTTCTTC. Encoded protein: CASSEQGRISYNEQFF. V usage is TRBV5-1 and J usage is TRBJ2-1; tentatively, D is TRBD1 (6 bases). Germline V gene sequence: CDR1 SGHRS, CDR2 YFSETQ. This CDR3 contains 16 residues. The germline V and J ends were trimmed by 4 bases and 1 base, with 15 bases remaining between them.

This clone was observed once. J is TRBJ2-7 and V is TRBV4-2; 7 bases align to TRBD1. From germline, CDR1 is LGHNA and CDR2 YNFKEQ. V lost 3 bases to trimming and J lost 4 bases; unmatched junction nucleotides: 12. The CDR3 length is 16 residues. For the CDR3, the DNA is TGTGCCAGCAGCCAGGCTACCGGGACAGTGAATTACGAGCAGTACTTC. Encoded protein: CASSQATGTVNYEQYF.

This clone was seen once. The chain recombines TRBV18 with TRBJ2-5; unclear D gene. This CDR3 comprises 13 residues. V lost 5 bases to trimming and J lost 2 bases, with 9 bases between them. Per germline, CDR1 KGHSH and CDR2 LQKENI. This CDR3 is CASSSTRQETQYF. CDR3 DNA: TGTGCCAGCTCATCTACCAGGCAAGAGACCCAGTACTTC.

V usage is TRBV4-3 and J usage is TRBJ2-7; D not resolved. This CDR3 has 15 residues. Germline-derived CDR1 and CDR2 are LGHNA and YSLEER. Between the trimmed V and J ends, which lost 0 bases and 1 base, there was a span of 10 bases. CDR3 sequence (DNA): TGCGCCAGCAGCCAAGATCCAGACGGGTCCTACGAGCAGTACTTC. Its translation is CASSQDPDGSYEQYF.

This clone has just a few counts. The V gene is TRBV5-1, the J gene TRBJ2-7; perhaps TRBD1 as D (6 bases). The CDR3 length is 13 residues. Trimming cost V 2 bases and J 3 bases, with 9 bases left between them. Germline CDR1 SGHRS, CDR2 YFSETQ. This CDR3 is CASSFSGDYEQYF. In DNA, the CDR3 is TGCGCCAGCAGCTTTTCAGGGGACTACGAGCAGTACTTC.

This chain joins TRBV4-3 and TRBJ2-7; 8 bases agree with TRBD1. The germline gives CDR1 LGHNA, CDR2 YSLEER. CDR3 size: 17 residues. Germline trimming cut 4 bases from V and 1 base from J; bases unmatched to any gene: 12. The CDR3 DNA follows: TGCGCCAGCAGCCCGAGGGGTCAGGGGGCGAGATCCTACGAGCAGTACTTC. Its protein product is CASSPRGQGARSYEQYF.

This chain uses TRBV25-1 with TRBJ2-7; TRBD1 might be the D (6 bases). The CDR3 is 13 residues long. Germline assignment: CDR1 MGHDK and CDR2 SYGVNS. V gave up 3 bases and J gave up 3 bases, with 9 bases separating them. CDR3 nucleotide sequence: TGTGCCAGCAGTGAGACAGGAGGCTACGAGCAGTACTTC. Translated: CASSETGGYEQYF.

The chain employs TRBV21-1 and TRBJ1-2; TRBD1, as called in the table, went unchecked against the DNA. TRBV21-1 is classified as a pseudogene. The CDR3 consists of 12 residues. Here the CDR3 reads CGLRGLRNGYTF. DNA of the CDR3: TGTGGCCTCAGGGGCCTTAGAAATGGCTACACCTTC.

This clone was recorded a few times. J is TRBJ2-7 and V is TRBV5-1; maybe TRBD1 (6 bases). Trimming cost V 7 bases and J 2 bases, with 13 bases left between them. CDR1 and CDR2 (germline): SGHRS, YFSETQ. The CDR3 totals 13 residues. CDR3 DNA: TGCGCCAGCTCAACGACAGGACCCTACGAGCAGTACTTC. It is translated as CASSTTGPYEQYF.

The V gene is TRBV28, the J gene TRBJ1-3; D gene unclear. The CDR3 totals 13 residues. Germline V gene lookup returns CDR1 MDHEN and CDR2 SYDVKM. The V gene lost 5 bases and the J gene lost 3 bases, with 8 bases spanning the gap. The CDR3 protein is CASSPGLGNTIYF. CDR3 sequence (DNA): TGTGCCAGCAGTCCCGGTCTTGGAAACACCATATATTTT.

The chain employs TRBV15 and TRBJ2-4, with 8 bases fitting TRBD1. In germline, CDR1 is LNHNV, CDR2 YYDKDF (reference sequence). J was trimmed by 1 base and V by 3 bases; bases with no gene match: 17. The CDR3 is made up of 20 amino acids. CDR3 in amino acids: CATSSRLGAGGAEAKNIQYF. Here the CDR3 DNA reads TGTGCCACCAGCAGTCGTTTAGGGGCAGGGGGCGCAGAGGCCAAAAACATTCAGTACTTC.

V and J are TRBV28 and TRBJ1-5, with 7 bases aligning to TRBD1. The J segment lost 0 bases and the V segment lost 4 bases, leaving 9 bases of the junction unmatched. The CDR3 is 17 residues long. Germline lookup yields CDR1 MDHEN and CDR2 SYDVKM. CDR3 loop: CASSSATGDPSNQPQHF. In DNA, the CDR3 is TGTGCCAGCAGTTCAGCAACAGGGGACCCTAGCAATCAGCCCCAGCATTTT.

The V call is TRBV19, the J call TRBJ2-5; perhaps TRBD1 as D (6 bases). Germline V gene data show CDR1 as LNHDA and CDR2 as SQIVND (reference sequence). The germline V and J ends were trimmed by 1 base and 1 base, with 13 bases remaining between them. The length of the CDR3 is 16 residues. CDR3 nucleotides: TGTGCCAGTAGTATAGGCCGGACAGTTCTCCAAGAGACCCAGTACTTC. The encoded protein is CASSIGRTVLQETQYF.

The chain links TRBV5-6 to TRBJ1-2, with a tentative D call TRBD1 (5 bases). The V end was cut by 0 bases, the J end by 6 bases, with 9 bases between. This CDR3 comprises 13 residues. CDR1 and CDR2 (germline): SGHDT, YYEEEE. In nucleotides, the CDR3 is TGTGCCAGCAGCTTGGACACCAGGGATGGCTACACCTTC. Translating it yields CASSLDTRDGYTF.

The chain uses TRBV18 and TRBJ2-5; D gene uncertain. Trimming removed 3 bases from V and 2 bases from J, with 4 bases in between. Germline V lookup: CDR1 KGHSH, CDR2 LQKENI. The CDR3 extends over 12 amino acids. The CDR3 DNA sequence: TGTGCCAGCTCACCCCAGCAAGAGACCCAGTACTTC. Translation gives CASSPQQETQYF.

The chain employs TRBV28 and TRBJ2-7; the D gene is possibly TRBD1 (5 bases). Deletions cut 5 bases from V and 5 bases from J, with 10 bases between. From germline, CDR1 is MDHEN and CDR2 SYDVKM. The CDR3 has 12 residues. The CDR3 loop reads CASSPQGHEQYF. The CDR3 coding sequence is TGTGCCAGCAGTCCGCAGGGCCACGAGCAGTACTTC.

The chain joins TRBV28 to TRBJ2-5, with a possible D match to TRBD2 (6 bases). Trimming stripped 6 bases from V and 2 bases from J, with 16 bases between. The germline V gene has CDR1 MDHEN and CDR2 SYDVKM. The CDR3 sequence is 15 residues long. The CDR3 coding sequence is TGTGCCAGCAGCACCGCCCTTAGCGGTCAAGAGACCCAGTACTTC. Amino acids: CASSTALSGQETQYF.

CDR3 in DNA: TGTGCCAGCAGCCCCTCCGGGACTCCCTACAATGAGCAGTTCTTC. Its protein product is CASSPSGTPYNEQFF. The chain couples TRBV3-1 (or the pseudogene TRBV3-2) to TRBJ2-1, with D tentatively TRBD2 (6 bases). Per the germline V gene, CDR1 is LGHDT and CDR2 is YNNKEL (reference sequence). Trimming removed 4 bases from V and 2 bases from J, with 12 bases in between. The CDR3 totals 15 residues.

This clone was found once. The V call is TRBV30, the J call TRBJ1-3; perhaps TRBD1 as D (6 bases). The CDR3 spans 13 residues. CDR1 GTSNPN and CDR2 SVGIG come from the germline V gene (reference sequence). V lost 5 bases and J lost 8, with 16 bases in between. The CDR3 loop is CAWGRDNADTIYF. For the CDR3, the DNA is TGTGCCTGGGGCCGGGACAACGCGGACACCATATATTTT. Together with reference TRBV30 and TRBJ1-3, the CDR3 gives the full variable domain: SQTIHQWPATLVQPVGSPLSLECTVEGTSNPNLYWYRQAAGRGLQLLFYSVGIGQISSEVPQNLSASRPQDRQFILSSKKLLLSDSGFYLCAWGRDNADTIYFGEGSWLTVV.

The V call is TRBV25-1, the J call TRBJ1-2; tentative D call: TRBD1 (6 bases). CDR3 length equals 13 residues. Deletions cut 2 bases from V and 10 bases from J, with 14 bases between. Per germline, CDR1 MGHDK and CDR2 SYGVNS. CDR3 protein: CASSEGGRTDYTF. The CDR3 nucleotides read TGTGCCAGCAGTGAAGGGGGCAGGACGGACTACACCTTC.

The chain is built from TRBV4-2 and TRBJ2-5; no clear D gene. The germline V gene encodes CDR1 LGHNA and CDR2 YNFKEQ. V was shortened by 0 bases and J by 2 bases, with 4 bases between the two germline ends. This CDR3 spans 13 amino acids. The CDR3 is CASSQDPQETQYF. DNA for the CDR3: TGTGCCAGCAGCCAAGACCCTCAAGAGACCCAGTACTTC.

The rearrangement joins TRBV5-1 to TRBJ1-4; 7 bases line up with TRBD1. The CDR3 totals 15 residues. Trimming took 6 bases from V and 5 from J; bases not matched to a gene: 10. Germline V gene sequence: CDR1 SGHRS, CDR2 YFSETQ. The CDR3 spells CASTKGQGVNEKLFF. The CDR3 bases are TGCGCCAGCACTAAGGGGCAGGGGGTGAATGAAAAACTGTTTTTT.

The chain employs TRBV27 and TRBJ2-7; a weak D match, TRBD1 (5 bases). The length of the CDR3 is 14 residues. CDR1 is MNHEY and CDR2 is SMNVEV in the germline V gene (reference sequence). The germline V and J ends were trimmed by 0 bases and 0 bases, with 6 bases remaining between them. This CDR3 is CASSLSDSSYEQYF. The CDR3 DNA follows: TGTGCCAGCAGTTTATCCGACAGCTCCTACGAGCAGTACTTC.

The chain is built from TRBV11-2 and TRBJ1-5, with 9 bases aligning to TRBD1. Germline V CDR1 and CDR2: SGHAT, FQNNGV. V trimming: 4 bases; J trimming: 4 bases; junction bases outside the gene matches: 2. The CDR3 is 14 residues long. Here the CDR3 reads CASSSQGANQPQHF. For the CDR3, the DNA is TGTGCCAGCAGCTCACAGGGGGCAAATCAGCCCCAGCATTTT.

The V gene is TRBV4-1, the J gene TRBJ1-1; no clear D gene. The germline V and J ends were trimmed by 1 base and 1 base, with 7 bases remaining between them. This CDR3 spans 14 amino acids. Germline values: CDR1 MGHRA, CDR2 YSYEKL. Here the CDR3 DNA reads TGCGCCAGCAGCCAAGGCGGTACGAACACTGAAGCTTTCTTT. The encoded protein is CASSQGGTNTEAFF.